One sample yielded the 5 T cell receptor beta chains listed below, sequenced in a study of human T cells and chemical hapten exposure. One entry per CDR3 protein, called by TCRdb with MiXCR from the RACE reads. The profile shows some 360,000 distinct CDR3 sequences, around 5.5% of them singletons. Noted time point: pre-sensitization, week 0. Treatment denoted: therapeutic diphenylcyclopropenone sensitization with weekly scalp DPC. Sample: whole blood, taken in connection with sensitization to the hapten diphenylcyclopropenone (DPC). These receptors were collected from a woman aged 45-60 years with alopecia areata. Some clones in this sample may be carry-over from other donors' samples.

This clonotype was counted ten times or more. J is TRBJ2-1 and V is TRBV10-2; D might be TRBD1 (7 bases). V was shortened by 7 bases and J by 8 bases, with 18 bases between the two germline ends. CDR1 is WSHSY, CDR2 SAAADI, per germline. The length of the CDR3 is 14 residues. The CDR3 nucleotides read TGCGCCAGCACAAGGAGGGGGCTTGGGGATGAGCAGTTCTTC. This translates into CASTRRGLGDEQFF.

This clonotype appeared many times. The chain carries TRBV4-3 and TRBJ2-5, with 10 bases fitting TRBD2. CDR1 and CDR2 (germline): LGHNA, YSLEER. CDR3 length: 15 residues. The ends lost 4 bases at V and 4 bases at J; junction bases unmatched: 6. The CDR3 coding sequence is TGCGCCAGCAGCCGCTCTAGCGGGAGAGGAGAGACCCAGTACTTC. It encodes CASSRSSGRGETQYF.

The V gene is TRBV6-6, the J gene TRBJ2-5; 8 bases agree with TRBD2. This CDR3 region has 14 residues. With V trimmed by 7 bases and J by 4 bases, 8 bases remained unmatched. Germline CDR1 is MNHNY and CDR2 is SVGAGI (reference sequence). The CDR3 region is CASNPRGGPETQYF. CDR3 bases: TGTGCCAGCAACCCCCGGGGGGGCCCAGAGACCCAGTACTTC.

This clonotype was observed at least ten times. The chain uses TRBV6-2 or TRBV6-3 and TRBJ2-2; D perhaps matches TRBD1 (7 bases). Germline CDR1 reads MNHEY; CDR2 reads SVGEGT. This CDR3 spans 18 amino acids. V was shortened by 1 base and J by 3 bases, with 18 bases between the two germline ends. CDR3 region: CASSYWRGRREYTGELFF. Here the CDR3 DNA reads TGTGCCAGCAGTTACTGGAGGGGGCGTCGGGAGTACACCGGGGAGCTGTTTTTT.

This clonotype was picked up many times. This chain uses TRBV4-1 with TRBJ2-6; TRBD1 or TRBD2 may be the D gene (5 bases each). Germline lookup yields CDR1 MGHRA and CDR2 YSYEKL. V gave up 1 base and J gave up 4 bases, with 8 bases separating them. The CDR3 extends over 15 amino acids. CDR3 region: CASSQGGNGANVLTF. CDR3 DNA: TGCGCCAGCAGCCAAGGGGGGAACGGGGCCAACGTCCTGACTTTC.